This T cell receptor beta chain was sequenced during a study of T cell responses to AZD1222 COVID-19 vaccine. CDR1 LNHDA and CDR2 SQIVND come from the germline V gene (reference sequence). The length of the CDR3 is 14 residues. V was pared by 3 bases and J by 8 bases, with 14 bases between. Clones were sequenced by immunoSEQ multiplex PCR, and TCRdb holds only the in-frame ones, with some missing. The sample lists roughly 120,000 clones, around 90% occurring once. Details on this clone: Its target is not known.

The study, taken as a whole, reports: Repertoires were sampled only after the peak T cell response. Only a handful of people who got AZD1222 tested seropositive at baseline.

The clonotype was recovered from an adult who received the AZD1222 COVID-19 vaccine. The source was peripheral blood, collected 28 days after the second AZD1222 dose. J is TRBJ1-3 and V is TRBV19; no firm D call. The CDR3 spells CASSIGEMADTIYF. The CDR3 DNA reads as TGTGCCAGTAGTATTGGGGAGATGGCGGACACCATATATTTT.